These T cell receptor beta chains were read from a single sample in a study of PD-L1 blockade in urothelial cancer. Produced via immunoSEQ multiplex PCR; TCRdb's table is partial and in-frame only. The sample lists about 72,000 clones, about 90% occurring once. Material: PBMCs, obtained around atezolizumab (anti-PD-L1) treatment. The receptors were sampled from a man aged 60 to 69 with urothelial cancer. Each CDR3 is given with its conserved first and last residue. The D gene is left open where the match is weak.

TRBD1	TRBV7-9	TRBJ1-2	CASSLEDRERYTF	TGTGCCAGCAGCTTAGAAGACAGGGAGCGGTACACCTTC
-	TRBV28	TRBJ1-3	CAARGPHVSGNTIYF	TGTGCCGCGAGAGGTCCGCACGTCTCTGGAAACACCATATATTTT
TRBD1	TRBV30	TRBJ2-3	CAWRTGGSTDTQYF	TGTGCCTGGAGGACAGGGGGGAGCACAGATACGCAGTATTTT
-	TRBV7-9	TRBJ1-1	CASFLGPKQGNTEAFF	TGTGCCAGCTTCCTAGGCCCGAAACAGGGGAACACTGAAGCTTTCTTT
TRBD1	TRBV18	TRBJ2-2	CASSPGFGQGATENTGELFF	TGTGCCAGCTCACCAGGTTTTGGACAGGGGGCGACGGAAAACACCGGGGAGCTGTTTTTT
-	TRBV5-4	TRBJ2-5	CASSFPAGETQYF	TGTGCCAGCAGCTTCCCGGCAGGGGAGACCCAGTACTTC
-	TRBV7-8	TRBJ2-4	CASSSSLIFQGRVNIQYF	TGTGCCAGCAGCTCCTCCCTAATCTTCCAGGGGCGGGTAAACATTCAGTACTTC
TRBD1	TRBV20-1	TRBJ1-2	CSAPGQGGYTF	TGCAGTGCTCCCGGACAGGGGGGCTACACCTTC
TRBD2	TRBV19	TRBJ2-5	CASSTVAGGPQETQYF	TGTGCCAGTAGTACCGTAGCGGGGGGGCCCCAAGAGACCCAGTACTTC
-	TRBV10-3	TRBJ1-4	CAISEEAQDEKLFF	TGTGCCATCAGTGAAGAAGCTCAGGATGAAAAACTGTTTTTT
-	TRBV30	TRBJ1-5	CAWSPGQGDQPQHF	TGTGCCTGGAGTCCAGGGCAGGGTGATCAGCCCCAGCATTTT
TRBD1	TRBV19	TRBJ1-2	CASSISRQGALSNYGYTF	TGTGCCAGTAGTATTTCGAGACAGGGGGCTCTATCTAACTATGGCTACACCTTC
-	TRBV2	TRBJ2-2	CASSLLGGATGELFF	TGTGCCAGCAGCCTCCTGGGCGGGGCGACCGGGGAGCTGTTTTTT
-	TRBV28	TRBJ1-1	CASSSREAVWDTEAFF	TGTGCCAGCAGCTCCCGAGAGGCGGTTTGGGACACTGAAGCTTTCTTT
TRBD1	TRBV7-3	TRBJ1-1	CASSQGALNTEAFF	TGTGCCAGCAGTCAGGGGGCCCTTAACACTGAAGCTTTCTTT
-	TRBV6-1	TRBJ2-2	CASSEEETSSPEWTGELFF	TGTGCCAGCAGTGAAGAGGAGACTAGTTCCCCAGAATGGACCGGGGAGCTGTTTTTT